This TCR beta chain originates from a study of Ad26.COV2.S vaccination and SARS-CoV-2 variants. Across the study: The trial was COV1001 and the donor's arm was Ad26.COV2.S. Intramuscular Ad26.COV2.S doses were given once or twice, 56 days apart.

Treatment: 15 to 20 received Ad26.COV2.S at low or high dose, single or two shots; about 5 received placebo; per-sample allocation not given. Sampling happened 63 days after the first vaccine or placebo injection. Donor was an adult aged 18-55 years in Boston. In the vaccine, an Ad26 vector expressed the SARS-CoV-2 spike of the Wuhan strain. J was trimmed by 7 bases and V by 8 bases; bases with no gene match: 4. The CDR3 is 13 amino acids. The germline V gene encodes CDR1 MNHEY and CDR2 SVGAGI. TCRdb keeps only in-frame clones here, not all; method: immunoSEQ multiplex PCR. Of hundreds of thousands of clones listed, 80% to 90% are singletons.

This sequence originates from a person between 18 and 60 years old who received the Ad26.COV2.S COVID-19 vaccine or a placebo. This specimen consisted of peripheral blood, obtained in a trial of Ad26.COV2.S vaccine versus placebo. The chain joins TRBV6-5 to TRBJ2-7; 14 bases match TRBD2. The CDR3 sequence is CASLRLAGGEQYF. Written as DNA, the CDR3 is TGTGCCAGCTTGAGACTAGCGGGGGGGGAGCAGTACTTC.